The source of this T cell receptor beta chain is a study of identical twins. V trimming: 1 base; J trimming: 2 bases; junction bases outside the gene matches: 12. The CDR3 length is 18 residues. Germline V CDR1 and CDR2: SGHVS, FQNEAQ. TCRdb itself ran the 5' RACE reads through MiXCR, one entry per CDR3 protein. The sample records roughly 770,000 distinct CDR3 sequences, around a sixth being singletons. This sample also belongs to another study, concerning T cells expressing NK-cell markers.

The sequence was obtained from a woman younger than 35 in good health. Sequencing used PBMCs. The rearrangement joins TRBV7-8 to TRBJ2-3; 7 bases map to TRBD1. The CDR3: CASSLGEGGPRPTDTQYF. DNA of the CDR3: TGTGCCAGCAGCTTAGGAGAAGGGGGCCCCAGACCCACAGATACGCAGTATTTT. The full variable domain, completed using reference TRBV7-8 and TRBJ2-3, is GAGVSQSPRYKVAKRGQDVALRCDPISGHVSLFWYQQALGQGPEFLTYFQNEAQLDKSGLPSDRFFAERPEGSVSTLKIQRTQQEDSAVYLCASSLGEGGPRPTDTQYFGPGTRLTVL.